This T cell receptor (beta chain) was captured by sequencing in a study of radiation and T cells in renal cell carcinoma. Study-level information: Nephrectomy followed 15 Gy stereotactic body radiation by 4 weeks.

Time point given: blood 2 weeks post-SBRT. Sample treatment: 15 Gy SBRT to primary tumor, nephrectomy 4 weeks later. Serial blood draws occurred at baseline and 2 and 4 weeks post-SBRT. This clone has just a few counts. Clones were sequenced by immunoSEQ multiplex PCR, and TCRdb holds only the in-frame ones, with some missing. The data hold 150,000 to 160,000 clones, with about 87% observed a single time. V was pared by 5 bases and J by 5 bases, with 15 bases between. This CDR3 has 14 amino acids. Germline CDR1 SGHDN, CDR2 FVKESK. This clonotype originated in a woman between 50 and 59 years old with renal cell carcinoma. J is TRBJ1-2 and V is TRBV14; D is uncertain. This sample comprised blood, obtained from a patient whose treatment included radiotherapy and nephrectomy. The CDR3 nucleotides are TGTGCCAGCAGCGCGGTAAATGTAGGGTATGGCTACACCTTC. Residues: CASSAVNVGYGYTF.